This entry lists 11 T cell receptor beta chains sequenced from one sample in a study of blood T cell repertoires in COVID-19. The assay was immunoSEQ multiplex PCR, and TCRdb's table has in-frame clones only and misses some. The data hold fewer than 400,000 clones, with more than 75% observed a single time. Sequenced input: PBMCs or T cells enriched from blood (not recorded which). These receptor sequences come from a man aged 30 to 45 who had recovered from COVID-19.

J is TRBJ2-7 and V is TRBV7-2; 7 bases line up with TRBD2. Germline trimming cut 1 base from V and 0 bases from J; bases unmatched to any gene: 3. The CDR3 is made up of 15 amino acids. Germline lookup yields CDR1 SGHTA and CDR2 FQGNSA. CDR3 residues: CASSLGGTNSYEQYF. CDR3 in DNA: TGTGCCAGCAGCTTAGGGGGGACTAACTCCTACGAGCAGTACTTC.

V is TRBV11-1 and J is TRBJ2-1; D not resolved. From germline, CDR1 is SGHAT and CDR2 FQDESV (reference sequence). The CDR3 length is 16 residues. V gave up 1 base and J gave up 6 bases, with 16 bases separating them. The chain's CDR3 is CASSLEETRVFNEQFF. The CDR3 DNA follows: TGTGCCAGCAGCTTAGAGGAGACTCGAGTTTTCAATGAGCAGTTCTTC.

The V call is TRBV3-1 (or the pseudogene TRBV3-2), the J call TRBJ1-3; D perhaps matches TRBD1 (5 bases). Germline loops: CDR1 LGHDT, CDR2 YNNKEL (reference sequence). This CDR3 is 17 amino acids long. Trimming cost V 0 bases and J 0 bases, with 12 bases left between them. The CDR3 bases are TGTGCCAGCAGCCAAGACCTAACAGGCATCTCTGGAAACACCATATATTTT. The encoded protein is CASSQDLTGISGNTIYF.

In DNA form, the CDR3 reads TGCGCCAGCGGGGGGGGGCCTCCGGACAGGGGGCTGTATGAGCAGTTCTTC. This encodes CASGGGPPDRGLYEQFF. The rearrangement uses TRBV10-1 and TRBJ2-1, with 11 bases that match TRBD1. V trimming: 8 bases; J trimming: 8 bases; junction bases outside the gene matches: 17. The V gene's germline CDR1 is WNHNN and CDR2 SYGVQD (reference sequence). The CDR3 has 17 residues.

The chain joins TRBV18 to TRBJ2-5; TRBD1 matches at 10 bases. The CDR3 runs to 16 residues. Germline loops: CDR1 KGHSH, CDR2 LQKENI. The V segment lost 0 bases and the J segment 2 bases; nucleotides outside the gene matches: 3. The CDR3 spells CASSPPGTGAQETQYF. CDR3 coding DNA: TGTGCCAGCTCACCACCCGGGACAGGGGCGCAAGAGACCCAGTACTTC.

This clone has just a few counts. The V and J genes are TRBV3-1 (or the pseudogene TRBV3-2) and TRBJ2-2; 7 positions match TRBD2. This CDR3 contains 17 residues. The germline V gene encodes CDR1 LGHDT and CDR2 YNNKEL (reference sequence). V lost 0 bases and J lost 1; bases outside the gene matches: 5. CDR3 sequence (DNA): TGTGCCAGCAGCCAAGAGCGGACTAGAGAGAACACCGGGGAGCTGTTTTTT. This encodes CASSQERTRENTGELFF.

The rearrangement uses TRBV3-1 (or the pseudogene TRBV3-2) and TRBJ2-2; 11 bases map to TRBD1. Losses at the gene ends were 6 bases for V and 4 bases for J; bases not matched to a gene: 4. Germline assignment: CDR1 LGHDT and CDR2 YNNKEL (reference sequence). The CDR3 extends over 15 amino acids. This CDR3 reads CASSRTGGGTGELFF. The CDR3 DNA is TGTGCCAGCAGTCGGACAGGGGGCGGCACCGGGGAGCTGTTTTTT.

The genes are TRBV5-6 and TRBJ2-5, with 7 positions matching TRBD1. The germline CDR1 and CDR2 sequences are SGHDT and YYEEEE. CDR3 length: 15 amino acids. Losses at the gene ends were 2 bases for V and 5 bases for J; bases not matched to a gene: 9. CDR3 residues: CASSLGRGLTETQYF. CDR3 nucleotides: TGTGCCAGCAGCTTAGGCAGGGGGTTGACCGAGACCCAGTACTTC. The entire variable domain, with the rest obtained from reference TRBV5-6 and TRBJ2-5, is as follows: DAGVTQSPTHLIKTRGQQVTLRCSPKSGHDTVSWYQQALGQGPQFIFQYYEEEERQRGNFPDRFSGHQFPNYSSELNVNALLLGDSALYLCASSLGRGLTETQYFGPGTRLLVL.

The chain couples TRBV24-1 to TRBJ2-5, with TRBD2 as a possible D gene (6 bases). V shed 9 bases and J shed 2 bases, with 12 bases lying between them. The CDR3 length is 13 residues. CDR1 and CDR2 (germline): KGHDR, SFDVKD. The chain's CDR3 is CATAGGAQETQYF. CDR3 DNA: TGTGCCACCGCCGGGGGTGCTCAAGAGACCCAGTACTTC.

The V call is TRBV3-1 (or the pseudogene TRBV3-2), the J call TRBJ2-2; 9 nucleotides line up with TRBD2. Germline lookup yields CDR1 LGHDT and CDR2 YNNKEL (reference sequence). V lost 0 bases to trimming and J lost 2 bases; unmatched junction nucleotides: 7. The CDR3 totals 18 residues. CDR3 sequence: CASSQDVLAGINTGELFF. CDR3 DNA sequence: TGTGCCAGCAGCCAAGATGTCCTAGCGGGGATTAACACCGGGGAGCTGTTTTTT.

This sequence joins TRBV11-2 and TRBJ1-2; tentative D call: TRBD1 (6 bases). V was clipped by 5 bases and J by 6 bases, with 10 bases between them. Germline CDR1 reads SGHAT; CDR2 reads FQNNGV. CDR3 length: 12 residues. CDR3 sequence reads: CASSPDRHGYTF. The CDR3 DNA reads TGTGCCAGCAGCCCCGACAGGCATGGCTACACCTTC.